The 13 T cell receptor beta chains listed next were all sequenced from one sample in a study of blood T cell repertoires in COVID-19. Measured with immunoSEQ multiplex PCR; TCRdb has only the in-frame clones, and not every one. Of around 84,000 clones listed, about 87% are singletons. The sequenced material came from peripheral blood. Source of these receptors: a man aged 50 to 60 with active COVID-19.

The V call is TRBV7-7, the J call TRBJ2-2; 11 bases line up with TRBD2. The germline gives CDR1 SSHAT, CDR2 FNYEAQ (reference sequence). Trimming took 2 bases from V and 1 from J; bases not matched to a gene: 12. The CDR3 consists of 20 residues. In DNA, the CDR3 is TGTGCCAGCAGCTTACTGCTAGCGGGAGGCCCTAAAGGGAACACCGGGGAGCTGTTTTTT. Its translation is CASSLLLAGGPKGNTGELFF.

J is TRBJ1-5 and V is TRBV11-3, with a weak D call TRBD1 (5 bases). V lost 1 base and J lost 6, with 16 bases in between. The germline gives CDR1 SGHNT, CDR2 YENEEA. The CDR3 contains 16 residues. Written as DNA, the CDR3 is TGTGCCAGCAGCTTAGGTCCGGGCAGGGCTTGTCAGCCCCAGCATTTT. Translation gives CASSLGPGRACQPQHF.

The chain links TRBV15 to TRBJ2-5, with D unclear. This CDR3 is 14 amino acids long. Germline loops: CDR1 LNHNV, CDR2 YYDKDF (reference sequence). V lost 1 base and J 4 bases, leaving 10 bases between the germline ends. The CDR3 here is CATSRGTGLETQYF. For the CDR3, the DNA is TGTGCCACCAGCAGAGGAACGGGTTTAGAGACCCAGTACTTC.

The chain employs TRBV18 and TRBJ2-1; 10 positions match TRBD1. The germline V gene has CDR1 KGHSH and CDR2 LQKENI. The CDR3 has 19 residues. The junction had 16 bases not matched to a gene; V was cut back by 4 bases and J by 4 bases. CDR3 loop: CASSRQRPGQGVQYNEQFF. The CDR3 bases are TGTGCCAGCTCACGACAGCGCCCCGGACAGGGGGTTCAATACAATGAGCAGTTCTTC.

DNA for the CDR3: TGTGCCAGTAGTATGGTGGGAGGAGGGGAGGTCAATCAGCCCCAGCATTTT. Protein: CASSMVGGGEVNQPQHF. This sequence joins TRBV19 and TRBJ1-5, with a possible D match to TRBD1 (5 bases). V shed 3 bases and J shed 3 bases, with 18 bases lying between them. Per germline, CDR1 LNHDA and CDR2 SQIVND (reference sequence). The CDR3 runs 17 residues. The whole variable domain, remainder taken from reference TRBV19 and TRBJ1-5, is DGGITQSPKYLFRKEGQNVTLSCEQNLNHDAMYWYRQDPGQGLRLIYYSQIVNDFQKGDIAEGYSVSREKKESFPLTVTSAQKNPTAFYLCASSMVGGGEVNQPQHFGDGTRLSIL.

The rearrangement links TRBV10-1 to TRBJ2-7; TRBD2 agrees at 9 bases. This CDR3 is 14 amino acids long. The germline V gene has CDR1 WNHNN and CDR2 SYGVQD (reference sequence). Germline trimming cut 5 bases from V and 4 bases from J; bases unmatched to any gene: 6. The CDR3 loop reads CASSLTSGPYEQYF. The CDR3 nucleotides are TGCGCCAGCAGTTTGACTAGCGGTCCTTACGAGCAGTACTTC.

The chain is built from TRBV3-1 (or the pseudogene TRBV3-2) and TRBJ1-2; 11 positions agree with TRBD1. Germline lookup yields CDR1 LGHDT and CDR2 YNNKEL (reference sequence). Trimming cost V 3 bases and J 6 bases; bases outside gene matches: 6. This CDR3 comprises 15 residues. CDR3 coding DNA: TGTGCCAGCAGCCAGAGGGACAGGGGGGCCAATGGCTACACCTTC. This codes for CASSQRDRGANGYTF.

This clone appeared once. The chain links TRBV6-6 to TRBJ2-1; 8 positions match TRBD1. Per the germline V gene, CDR1 is MNHNY and CDR2 is SVGAGI (reference sequence). The CDR3 spans 15 residues. V trimming: 6 bases; J trimming: 5 bases; junction bases outside the gene matches: 9. CDR3 amino acids: CASRSPRDRNNEQFF. CDR3 DNA: TGTGCCAGCAGGTCCCCCCGGGACAGGAACAATGAGCAGTTCTTC.

This rearrangement joins TRBV7-9 to TRBJ1-6; no definite D call. Germline CDR1 is SEHNR and CDR2 is FQNEAQ (reference sequence). This CDR3 spans 12 amino acids. Trimming shortened V by 8 bases and J by 9 bases, and 11 bases separated the two germline ends. In DNA form, the CDR3 reads TGTGCCAGCGGACTGCAGGCTTCACCCCTCCACTTT. Translated: CASGLQASPLHF. Looking up the rest from reference TRBV7-9 and TRBJ1-6 gives the full variable domain: DTGVSQNPRHKITKRGQNVTFRCDPISEHNRLYWYRQTLGQGPEFLTYFQNEAQLEKSRLLSDRFSAERPKGSFSTLEIQRTEQGDSAMYLCASGLQASPLHFGNGTRLTVT.

V and J are TRBV5-5 and TRBJ1-4, with D tentatively TRBD1 (5 bases). Germline loops: CDR1 SGHKS, CDR2 YYEKEE (reference sequence). The CDR3 consists of 15 residues. V lost 4 bases to trimming and J lost 7 bases, with 17 bases between them. CDR3 nucleotides: TGTGCCAGCAGCCAACGACAGTTAGTGATTGAAAAACTGTTTTTT. Translating gives CASSQRQLVIEKLFF.

The V call is TRBV4-3, the J call TRBJ1-1, with D perhaps matching TRBD1 (6 bases). V lost 4 bases and J 4 bases, leaving 10 bases between the germline ends. The CDR3 extends over 13 amino acids. CDR1 is LGHNA and CDR2 is YSLEER in the germline V gene. CDR3 in DNA: TGCGCCAGCAGCCCCAGCAGGGGCACTGAAGCTTTCTTT. It yields the protein CASSPSRGTEAFF.

The rearrangement links TRBV19 to TRBJ2-3; 12 positions match TRBD2. Germline CDR1 LNHDA, CDR2 SQIVND (reference sequence). The CDR3 length is 18 residues. The J segment lost 8 bases and the V segment lost 0 bases, leaving 12 bases of the junction unmatched. CDR3 sequence (DNA): TGTGCCAGTAGTATAGAACTAGCGGGGGGAATAGACCTTAGTACGCAGTATTTT. Translation: CASSIELAGGIDLSTQYF.

The J gene is TRBJ2-5, the V gene TRBV5-6; the D gene is possibly TRBD2 (6 bases). This CDR3 has 13 residues. V lost 3 bases to trimming and J lost 9 bases, with 15 bases between them. CDR1 is SGHDT, CDR2 YYEEEE, per germline. The CDR3 spells CASSSEYGGPQYF. CDR3 DNA sequence: TGTGCCAGCAGCTCCGAATATGGAGGGCCCCAGTACTTC.